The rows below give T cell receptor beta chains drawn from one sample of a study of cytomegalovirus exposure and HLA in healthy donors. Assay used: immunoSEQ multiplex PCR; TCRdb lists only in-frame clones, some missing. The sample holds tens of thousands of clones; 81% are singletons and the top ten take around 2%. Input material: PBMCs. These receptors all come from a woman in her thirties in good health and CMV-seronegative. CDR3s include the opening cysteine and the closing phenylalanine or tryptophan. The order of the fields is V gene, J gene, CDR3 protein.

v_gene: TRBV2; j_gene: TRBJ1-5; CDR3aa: CASSEGRGDRRPQHF
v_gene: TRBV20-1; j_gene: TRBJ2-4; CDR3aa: CSASFDIQYF
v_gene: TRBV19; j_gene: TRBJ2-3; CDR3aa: CASSPPAGGTTDTQYF
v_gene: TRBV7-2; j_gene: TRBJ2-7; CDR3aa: CASSPSLAGGYEQYF
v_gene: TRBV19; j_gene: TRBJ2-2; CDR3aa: CAITGQGAGELFF
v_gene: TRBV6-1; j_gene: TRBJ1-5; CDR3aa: CASSRVYNQPQHF
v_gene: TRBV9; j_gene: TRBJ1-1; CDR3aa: CASSVNPTENTEAFF
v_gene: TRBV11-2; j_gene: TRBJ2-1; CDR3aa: CASSPGLPAGNEQFF
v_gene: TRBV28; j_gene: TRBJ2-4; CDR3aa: CASSSRDRGLGLAKNIQYF
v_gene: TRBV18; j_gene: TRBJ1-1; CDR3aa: CASSPTSGVNTEAFF
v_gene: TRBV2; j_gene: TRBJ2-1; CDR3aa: CASHQASGSNEQFF
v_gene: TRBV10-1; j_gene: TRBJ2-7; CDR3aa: CASQIRDSTYEQYF
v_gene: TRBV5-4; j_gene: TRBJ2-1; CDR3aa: CASSRSGTRDNEQFF
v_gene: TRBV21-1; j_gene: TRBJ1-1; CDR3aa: CASSAPGQGTEAFF
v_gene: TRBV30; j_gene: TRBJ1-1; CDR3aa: CAWSVWGGPNTEAFF
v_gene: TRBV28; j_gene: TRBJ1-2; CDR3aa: CASRKQGRNYGYTF
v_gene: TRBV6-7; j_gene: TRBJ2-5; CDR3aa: CAIPRGGRETQYF
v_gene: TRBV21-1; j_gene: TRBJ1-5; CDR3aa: CASSPRRSGAGPVRLNQPQHF
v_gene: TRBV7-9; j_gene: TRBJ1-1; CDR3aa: CSSSNRQGMNTEAFF
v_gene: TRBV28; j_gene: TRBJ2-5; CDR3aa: CASSLGGARQETQYF
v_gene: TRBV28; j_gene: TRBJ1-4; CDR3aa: CASSPQGTGREEKLFF
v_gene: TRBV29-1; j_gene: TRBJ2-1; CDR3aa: CSVGTVLGVSEQFF
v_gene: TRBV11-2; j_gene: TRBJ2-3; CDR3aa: CASSGGLAGVIDTQYF
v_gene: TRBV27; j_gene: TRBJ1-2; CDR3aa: CASSFGGANYGYTF
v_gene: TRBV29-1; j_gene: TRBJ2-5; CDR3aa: CSVGRLAGVTQETQYF
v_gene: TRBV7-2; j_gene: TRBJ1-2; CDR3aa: CASSSRGSQGYGYTF
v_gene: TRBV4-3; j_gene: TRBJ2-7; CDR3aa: CASSQEVGAYEQYF
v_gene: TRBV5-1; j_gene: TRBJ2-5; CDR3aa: CASNTVAGGQETQYF
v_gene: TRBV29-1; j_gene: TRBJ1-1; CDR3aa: CSAARGSRDTEAFF
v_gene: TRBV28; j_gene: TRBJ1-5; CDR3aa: CASSLFGRSNQPQHF
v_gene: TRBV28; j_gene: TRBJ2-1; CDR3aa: CASSSLLGTSGRYEQFF
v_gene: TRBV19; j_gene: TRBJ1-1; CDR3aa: CASSGRDRGVNTEAFF
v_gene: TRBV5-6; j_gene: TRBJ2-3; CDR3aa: CASSLGLAGFSTDTQYF
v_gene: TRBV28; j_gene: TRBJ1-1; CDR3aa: CASREVGEAFF
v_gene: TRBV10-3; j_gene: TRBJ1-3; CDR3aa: CAIGQGLGNTIYF
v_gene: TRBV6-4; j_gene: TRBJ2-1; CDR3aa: CASTEGAGGHNEQFF
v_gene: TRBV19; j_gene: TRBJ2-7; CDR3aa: CASSAGQTSEQYF
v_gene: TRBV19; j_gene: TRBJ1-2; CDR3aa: CAIGDSLNYGFTF
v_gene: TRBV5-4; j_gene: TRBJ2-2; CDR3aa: CASSLPTGIAGELFF
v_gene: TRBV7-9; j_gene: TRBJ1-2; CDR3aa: CASSLGTGSGYTF
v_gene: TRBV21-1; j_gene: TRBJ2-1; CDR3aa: CASSKGSPGGYNEQFF
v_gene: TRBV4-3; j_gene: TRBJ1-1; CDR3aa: CASSHVLYDTEAFF
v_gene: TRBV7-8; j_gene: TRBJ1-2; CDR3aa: CASSEDRGRSNYGYTF
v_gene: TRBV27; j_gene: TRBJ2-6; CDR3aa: CASSTTGGSSGANVLTF
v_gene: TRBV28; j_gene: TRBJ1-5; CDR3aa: CASTEGLKNQPQHF
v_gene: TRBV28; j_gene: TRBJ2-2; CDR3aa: CASSFAGTGELFF
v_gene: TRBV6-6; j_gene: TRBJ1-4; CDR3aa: CASSSEPGSPEKLFF
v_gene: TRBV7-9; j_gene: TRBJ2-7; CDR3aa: CASSLGRGYEQYF
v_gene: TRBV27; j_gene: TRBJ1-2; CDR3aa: CASSRPGTGVGYTF
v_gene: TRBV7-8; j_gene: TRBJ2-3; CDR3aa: CAAGQGQSTQYF
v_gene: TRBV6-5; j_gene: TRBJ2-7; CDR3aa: CASSRQGSYEQYF
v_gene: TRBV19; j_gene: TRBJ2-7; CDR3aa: CASSPPAGVVYEQYF
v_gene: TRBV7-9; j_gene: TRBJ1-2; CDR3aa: CSSSSSDYGYTF
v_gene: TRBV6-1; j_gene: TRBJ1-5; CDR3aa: CASSEIPDGGNQPQHF
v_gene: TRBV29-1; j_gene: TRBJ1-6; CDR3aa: CSVRDTNNSPLHF
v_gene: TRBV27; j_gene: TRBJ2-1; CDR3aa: CASSREARRPATRYGTNEQFF
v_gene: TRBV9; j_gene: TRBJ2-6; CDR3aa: CASSVVLFGANVLTF
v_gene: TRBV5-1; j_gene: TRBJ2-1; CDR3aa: CASSSATSGINEQFF
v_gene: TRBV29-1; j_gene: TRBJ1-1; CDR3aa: CSAAGGTEAFF